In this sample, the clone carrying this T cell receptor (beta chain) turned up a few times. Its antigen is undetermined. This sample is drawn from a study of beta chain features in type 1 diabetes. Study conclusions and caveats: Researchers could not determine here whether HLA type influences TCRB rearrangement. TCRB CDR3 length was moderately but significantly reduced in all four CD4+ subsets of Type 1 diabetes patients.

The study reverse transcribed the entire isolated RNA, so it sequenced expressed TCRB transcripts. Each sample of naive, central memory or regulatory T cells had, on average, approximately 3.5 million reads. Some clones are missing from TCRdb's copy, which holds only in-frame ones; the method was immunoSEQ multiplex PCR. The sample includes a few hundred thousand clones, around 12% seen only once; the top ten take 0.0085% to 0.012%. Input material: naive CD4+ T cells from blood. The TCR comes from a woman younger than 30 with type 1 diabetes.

The CDR3 loop reads CASSLIPRDQPQHF. Here the CDR3 DNA reads TGTGCCAGCAGCTTAATTCCACGAGATCAGCCCCAGCATTTT. The V and J genes are TRBV11-2 and TRBJ1-5; D gene unclear. Germline V lookup: CDR1 SGHAT, CDR2 FQNNGV. Trimming pared 2 bases from V and 5 bases from J, leaving 10 bases between. The CDR3 is 14 residues long.